Shown below are 21 T cell receptor beta chains from a single sample sequenced in a study of blood T cell repertoires in COVID-19. Generated by immunoSEQ multiplex PCR, the TCRdb table keeps only in-frame clones and is missing some. The sample includes over 110,000 clones, nearly 85% of them seen just once. Material for sequencing was PBMCs or T cells enriched from blood (not recorded which). These receptors came from a man in his forties or fifties in a cohort exposed to, infected with or recovered from COVID-19 (not recorded which).

The rearrangement uses TRBV27 and TRBJ1-5; no clear D gene. V was trimmed by 6 bases and J by 3 bases, leaving 12 bases between them. The germline V gene encodes CDR1 MNHEY and CDR2 SMNVEV (reference sequence). There are 14 residues in the CDR3. CDR3 nucleotides: TGTGCCAGCAGGCGCGGGAATCACAATCAGCCCCAGCATTTT. It translates to CASRRGNHNQPQHF.

The V gene is TRBV27, the J gene TRBJ2-3; 7 nucleotides agree with TRBD2. CDR3 length equals 15 residues. The V segment lost 5 bases and the J segment 2 bases; nucleotides outside the gene matches: 7. From germline, CDR1 is MNHEY and CDR2 SMNVEV (reference sequence). The chain's CDR3 is CASSGGLTDTDTQYF. The CDR3 DNA reads as TGTGCCAGCAGTGGGGGACTAACCGACACAGATACGCAGTATTTT.

The chain employs TRBV6-1 and TRBJ2-7; 11 nucleotides match TRBD1. CDR3 size: 14 residues. Germline V gene data show CDR1 as MNHNS and CDR2 as SASEGT. J was trimmed by 5 bases and V by 5 bases; bases with no gene match: 5. CDR3 DNA sequence: TGTGCCAGCAGTCTCGGGACAGGGGGGAACGAGCAGTACTTC. Its protein product is CASSLGTGGNEQYF.

The CDR3 DNA sequence: TGCGCCAGCAGCTTGGTGGGGCTGGGAAGCACTGAAGCTTTCTTT. Amino acids: CASSLVGLGSTEAFF. The chain couples TRBV5-1 to TRBJ1-1, with D possibly TRBD1 on 5 matching bases. Trimming took 0 bases from V and 4 from J, leaving 13 bases between them. CDR1 and CDR2 from the germline V gene are SGHRS and YFSETQ. This CDR3 region has 15 residues.

The chain recombines TRBV11-2 with TRBJ1-2; 7 nucleotides match TRBD1. Germline CDR1 is SGHAT and CDR2 is FQNNGV. The CDR3 sequence is 16 residues long. Trimming removed 1 base from V and 2 bases from J; junction bases left unmatched: 7. The CDR3 sequence is CASSLAWDSGNYGYTF. DNA of the CDR3: TGTGCCAGCAGCTTAGCCTGGGACAGTGGGAACTATGGCTACACCTTC.

The V call is TRBV21-1, the J call TRBJ2-7; whether TRBD2, the table's D call, matches the DNA was not checked. TRBV21-1 is an annotated pseudogene. The CDR3 is 15 amino acids. The CDR3 region has the DNA TGTGCCAGCAGCAAAGAAGGGACTAGTTCCTACGAGCAGTACTTC. Translated: CASSKEGTSSYEQYF.

The chain combines TRBV5-4 with TRBJ1-6, with D tentatively TRBD1 (6 bases). With 0 bases removed from V and 11 bases from J, the gap between germline ends came to 12 bases. Germline V gene sequence: CDR1 SGHNT, CDR2 YYREEE (reference sequence). This CDR3 contains 14 residues. The CDR3 here is CASSLAGARTPLHF. DNA of the CDR3: TGTGCCAGCAGCTTGGCAGGGGCGCGTACACCCCTCCACTTT.

The rearrangement joins TRBV3-1 (or the pseudogene TRBV3-2) to TRBJ2-3; TRBD1 might be the D (5 bases). The CDR3 consists of 19 residues. Per germline, CDR1 LGHDT and CDR2 YNNKEL (reference sequence). Trimming removed 3 bases from V and 0 bases from J, with 22 bases in between. For the CDR3, the DNA is TGTGCCAGCAGCCATGACCAACCCTCCAGGGTCCGGAGCACAGATACGCAGTATTTT. It is translated as CASSHDQPSRVRSTDTQYF.

The V call is TRBV13, the J call TRBJ2-3; D may be TRBD1 (5 bases). CDR3 length equals 15 residues. Germline V lookup: CDR1 PRHDT, CDR2 FYEKMQ (reference sequence). The V gene lost 2 bases and the J gene lost 1 base, with 10 bases spanning the gap. CDR3 coding DNA: TGTGCCAGCAGCTTAACAGGTGTGGGCACAGATACGCAGTATTTT. This encodes CASSLTGVGTDTQYF.

This chain links TRBV4-3 with TRBJ2-7; 8 bases map to TRBD1. The junction had 6 bases not matched to a gene; V was cut back by 3 bases and J by 2 bases. Germline V CDR1 and CDR2: LGHNA, YSLEER. This CDR3 is built from 15 residues. This CDR3 reads CASSHSGQGPYEQYF. In DNA form, the CDR3 reads TGCGCCAGCAGCCACTCTGGACAGGGTCCCTACGAGCAGTACTTC.

The chain carries TRBV2 and TRBJ1-1; tentative D call: TRBD1 (6 bases). Germline values: CDR1 SNHLY, CDR2 FYNNEI. CDR3 length: 12 amino acids. The V end lost 10 bases, the J end lost 7 bases, and 16 bases lay between the germline ends. The CDR3 loop reads CANPLGGDEAFF. DNA of the CDR3: TGTGCCAACCCTCTAGGGGGGGATGAAGCTTTCTTT. Supplemented by reference TRBV2 and TRBJ1-1, the full variable domain reads EPEVTQTPSHQVTQMGQEVILRCVPISNHLYFYWYRQILGQKVEFLVSFYNNEISEKSEIFDDQFSVERPDGSNFTLKIRSTKLEDSAMYFCANPLGGDEAFFGQGTRLTVV.

This sequence joins TRBV27 and TRBJ1-2; TRBD1 is a possible D gene (6 bases). The CDR3 spans 13 residues. The V end was cut by 5 bases, the J end by 4 bases, with 11 bases between. The germline CDR1 and CDR2 sequences are MNHEY and SMNVEV (reference sequence). The DNA for the CDR3 is TGTGCCAGCAGTCCGGGCAGGGGCTATGGCTACACCTTC. Its protein is CASSPGRGYGYTF.

This clone was seen a handful of times. The chain combines TRBV27 with TRBJ1-5; no reliable D call. V lost 3 bases, J lost 4 bases, and 4 bases lay in between. Germline CDR1 and CDR2: MNHEY and SMNVEV (reference sequence). The CDR3 has 12 amino acids. The CDR3 region is CASSFLNQPQHF. In DNA form, the CDR3 reads TGTGCCAGCAGTTTTTTAAATCAGCCCCAGCATTTT.

The sample holds a few counts of this clone. This chain links TRBV28 with TRBJ1-1; D is uncertain. Trimming left V 3 bases short and J 3 bases short, with 17 bases between. Germline V CDR1 and CDR2: MDHEN, SYDVKM. The CDR3 covers 16 residues. Here the CDR3 reads CASSLAPGMQYTEAFF. For the CDR3, the DNA is TGTGCCAGCAGTTTGGCCCCCGGGATGCAATACACTGAAGCTTTCTTT.

The chain links TRBV6-5 to TRBJ2-7; 10 bases map to TRBD2. Trimming cost V 6 bases and J 2 bases; bases outside gene matches: 4. CDR3 length: 14 amino acids. The V gene's germline CDR1 is MNHEY and CDR2 SVGAGI. CDR3 in DNA: TGTGCCAGCAGCAGGACTAGCGGCACCTACGAGCAGTACTTC. Residues: CASSRTSGTYEQYF.

V and J are TRBV5-1 and TRBJ2-7, with 13 bases identical to TRBD2. Germline V CDR1 and CDR2: SGHRS, YFSETQ. The CDR3 has 13 amino acids. V lost 3 bases to trimming and J lost 11 bases; unmatched junction nucleotides: 5. CDR3 nucleotide sequence: TGCGCCAGCAGCTCAGGACTAGCGGGAGAAAAGTACTTC. Translation gives CASSSGLAGEKYF. Together with reference TRBV5-1 and TRBJ2-7, the CDR3 gives the full variable domain: KAGVTQTPRYLIKTRGQQVTLSCSPISGHRSVSWYQQTPGQGLQFLFEYFSETQRNKGNFPGRFSGRQFSNSRSEMNVSTLELGDSALYLCASSSGLAGEKYFGPGTRLTVT.

This clone has more than one count but fewer than ten. This chain uses TRBV6-5 with TRBJ2-7; the D gene is possibly TRBD2 (6 bases). The CDR3 covers 14 residues. With 7 bases removed from V and 0 bases from J, the gap between germline ends came to 13 bases. The germline V gene has CDR1 MNHEY and CDR2 SVGAGI. In DNA, the CDR3 is TGTGCCAGCATGGGTCGCGGGAACTCCTACGAGCAGTACTTC. Amino acid sequence: CASMGRGNSYEQYF.

The table lists this clone with a few counts. The chain uses TRBV5-5 and TRBJ2-7, with 15 bases lining up with TRBD2. V was clipped by 4 bases and J by 0 bases; unmatched bases: 11. The CDR3 runs 19 residues. Germline V gene data show CDR1 as SGHKS and CDR2 as YYEKEE (reference sequence). CDR3 sequence: CASSPAPGLAGGISYEQYF. The CDR3 region has the DNA TGTGCCAGCAGCCCGGCCCCGGGACTAGCGGGAGGTATCTCCTACGAGCAGTACTTC.

The rearrangement joins TRBV7-8 to TRBJ2-1; possibly TRBD2 for D (5 bases). The CDR3 extends over 15 amino acids. Germline V gene data show CDR1 as SGHVS and CDR2 as FQNEAQ. V was clipped by 4 bases and J by 7 bases, with 17 bases between them. DNA for the CDR3: TGTGCCAGCAGCTCCTCGGGCTTGAGGGTAAATGAGCAGTTCTTC. Translated, it gives CASSSSGLRVNEQFF.

V usage is TRBV5-1 and J usage is TRBJ1-1, with a weak D call TRBD1 (6 bases). In germline, CDR1 is SGHRS, CDR2 YFSETQ. V was pared by 4 bases and J by 4 bases, with 17 bases between. The CDR3 has 15 residues. CDR3 amino acids: CASSLGQSGGTEAFF. The CDR3 region has the DNA TGCGCCAGCAGCCTAGGACAGAGTGGTGGCACTGAAGCTTTCTTT.

This chain connects TRBV30 to TRBJ1-1; TRBD1 matches 8 bases. V gave up 3 bases and J gave up 3 bases; unmatched junction bases: 6. This CDR3 contains 14 residues. The germline gives CDR1 GTSNPN, CDR2 SVGIG (reference sequence). The CDR3 nucleotides read TGTGCCTGGAGGATGACAGGGGTTTACACTGAAGCTTTCTTT. This gives the protein CAWRMTGVYTEAFF.